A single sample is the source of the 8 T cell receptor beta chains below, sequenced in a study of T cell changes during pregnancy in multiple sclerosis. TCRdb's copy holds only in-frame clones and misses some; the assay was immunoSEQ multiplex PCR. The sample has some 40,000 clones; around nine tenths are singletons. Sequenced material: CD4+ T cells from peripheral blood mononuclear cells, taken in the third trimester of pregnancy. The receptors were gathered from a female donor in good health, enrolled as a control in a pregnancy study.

The CDR3 protein is CASSGLTSGQTNTGELFF. Written as DNA, the CDR3 is TGCGCCAGCAGCGGATTGACTAGCGGGCAAACGAACACCGGGGAGCTGTTTTTT. The chain uses TRBV10-1 and TRBJ2-2; 10 positions match TRBD2. The V segment lost 6 bases and the J segment 0 bases; nucleotides outside the gene matches: 10. The CDR3 loop spans 18 amino acids. The germline CDR1 and CDR2 sequences are WNHNN and SYGVQD (reference sequence).

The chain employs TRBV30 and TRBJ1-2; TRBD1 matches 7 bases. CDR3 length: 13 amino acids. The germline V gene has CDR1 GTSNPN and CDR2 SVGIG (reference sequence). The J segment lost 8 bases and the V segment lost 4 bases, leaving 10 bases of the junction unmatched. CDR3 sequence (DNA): TGTGCCTGGATGGAAGGGGGCGCGGGGGGCTACACCTTC. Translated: CAWMEGGAGGYTF.

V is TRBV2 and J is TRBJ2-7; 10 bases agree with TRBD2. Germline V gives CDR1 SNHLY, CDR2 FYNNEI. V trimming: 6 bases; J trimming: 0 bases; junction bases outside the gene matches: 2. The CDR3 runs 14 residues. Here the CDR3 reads CASRASGSSYEQYF. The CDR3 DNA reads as TGTGCCAGCAGGGCTAGCGGGAGCTCCTACGAGCAGTACTTC.

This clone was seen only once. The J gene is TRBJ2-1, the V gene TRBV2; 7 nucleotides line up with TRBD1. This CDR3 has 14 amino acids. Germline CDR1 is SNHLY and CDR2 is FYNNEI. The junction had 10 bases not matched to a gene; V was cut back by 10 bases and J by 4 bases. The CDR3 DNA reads TGTGCCACCTGGGGTCAGGGGGTTTACAATGAGCAGTTCTTC. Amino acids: CATWGQGVYNEQFF.

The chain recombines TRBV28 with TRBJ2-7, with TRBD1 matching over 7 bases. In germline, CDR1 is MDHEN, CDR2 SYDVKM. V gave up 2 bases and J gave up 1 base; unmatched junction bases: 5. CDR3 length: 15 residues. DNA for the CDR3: TGTGCCAGCAGTTTACGGGGACAGCGTTCCTACGAGCAGTACTTC. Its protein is CASSLRGQRSYEQYF.

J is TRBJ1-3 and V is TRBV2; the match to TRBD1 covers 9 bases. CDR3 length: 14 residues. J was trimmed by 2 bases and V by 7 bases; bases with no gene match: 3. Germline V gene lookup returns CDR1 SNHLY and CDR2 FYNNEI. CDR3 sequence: CASMTGGAGNTIYF. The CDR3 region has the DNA TGTGCCAGCATGACAGGGGGTGCTGGAAACACCATATATTTT.

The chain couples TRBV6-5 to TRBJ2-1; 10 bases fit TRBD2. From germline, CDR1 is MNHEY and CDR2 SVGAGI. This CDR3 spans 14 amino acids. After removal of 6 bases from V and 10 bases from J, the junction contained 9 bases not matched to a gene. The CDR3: CASRVSGGAGEQFF. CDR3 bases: TGTGCCAGCAGGGTCAGCGGGGGGGCCGGGGAGCAGTTCTTC.

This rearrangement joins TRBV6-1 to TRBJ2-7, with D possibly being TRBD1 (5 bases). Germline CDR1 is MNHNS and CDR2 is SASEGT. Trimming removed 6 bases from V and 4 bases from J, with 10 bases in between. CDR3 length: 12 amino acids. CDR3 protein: CASRQGGYEQYF. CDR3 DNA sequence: TGTGCCAGCAGGCAGGGTGGTTACGAGCAGTACTTC.